These 23 T cell receptor beta chains came from one sample sequenced in a study of OX40 agonist ivuxolimab in advanced cancers. Using immunoSEQ multiplex PCR, the repertoire was profiled, and TCRdb retains in-frame clones only, with some absent. The sample records 70,000 to 100,000 clones, 90% being singletons. The sample here was CD4+ or CD8+ T cells sorted from blood, taken in a trial of the OX40 agonist ivuxolimab. The receptors stem from an adult with an advanced solid tumor such as melanoma, head and neck, liver or kidney cancer.

The chain couples TRBV5-1 to TRBJ1-1; D unresolved. CDR1 SGHRS and CDR2 YFSETQ come from the germline V gene. Trimming took off 0 bases at V and 0 bases at J, with 9 bases between the two ends. The CDR3 sequence is 15 residues long. The CDR3 here is CASSLGALMNTEAFF. CDR3 nucleotide sequence: TGCGCCAGCAGCTTGGGGGCCCTCATGAACACTGAAGCTTTCTTT. Supplemented by reference TRBV5-1 and TRBJ1-1, the full variable domain reads KAGVTQTPRYLIKTRGQQVTLSCSPISGHRSVSWYQQTPGQGLQFLFEYFSETQRNKGNFPGRFSGRQFSNSRSEMNVSTLELGDSALYLCASSLGALMNTEAFFGQGTRLTVV.

The V call is TRBV4-1, the J call TRBJ1-5; D remains unclear. Germline lookup yields CDR1 MGHRA and CDR2 YSYEKL. The CDR3 consists of 17 residues. The V and J ends lost 0 bases and 0 bases respectively, with 12 bases between them. The CDR3 protein is CASSQDIATLSNQPQHF. In nucleotides, the CDR3 is TGCGCCAGCAGCCAAGATATCGCAACTCTTAGCAATCAGCCCCAGCATTTT.

J is TRBJ2-7 and V is TRBV19; the D gene is possibly TRBD2 (6 bases). Germline CDR1 and CDR2: LNHDA and SQIVND (reference sequence). The germline V and J ends were trimmed by 11 bases and 3 bases, with 20 bases remaining between them. CDR3 length: 14 residues. The CDR3 protein is CACTGAGPRYEQYF. CDR3 sequence (DNA): TGTGCCTGCACGGGCGCGGGGCCCCGCTACGAGCAGTACTTC.

The chain is built from TRBV29-1 and TRBJ1-5; 7 nucleotides agree with TRBD1. Germline CDR1 reads SQVTM; CDR2 reads ANQGSEA. This CDR3 has 13 residues. V dropped 6 bases and J dropped 5; count of bases not matched to a gene: 7. CDR3 in amino acids: CSVSGTEDQPQHF. The CDR3 DNA follows: TGCAGCGTATCGGGGACAGAAGATCAGCCCCAGCATTTT.

The chain uses TRBV5-1 and TRBJ1-1; D is uncertain. Germline CDR1 SGHRS, CDR2 YFSETQ. The CDR3 spans 17 residues. V gave up 1 base and J gave up 0 bases, with 16 bases separating them. The CDR3 region is CASSLTFGESMNTEAFF. CDR3 nucleotides: TGCGCCAGCAGCTTGACTTTCGGAGAGTCTATGAACACTGAAGCTTTCTTT.

There are a few counts of this clone. The J gene is TRBJ2-7, the V gene TRBV11-2; 9 positions match TRBD1. Germline V gene sequence: CDR1 SGHAT, CDR2 FQNNGV. Trimming took 6 bases from V and 3 from J; bases not matched to a gene: 9. The CDR3 consists of 15 residues. For the CDR3, the DNA is TGTGCCAGCAGTTTGACCGGGACAGGGTTCTACGAGCAGTACTTC. Translated: CASSLTGTGFYEQYF.

This clone was found once. The rearrangement links TRBV5-8 to TRBJ1-5; tentatively, D is TRBD1 (5 bases). The V end was cut by 1 base, the J end by 9 bases, with 8 bases between. This CDR3 contains 12 residues. The germline gives CDR1 SGHTS, CDR2 YDEGEE. CDR3 amino acids: CASSLTGLPQHF. The CDR3 DNA reads TGTGCCAGCAGCTTGACGGGGCTGCCCCAGCATTTT.

The chain recombines TRBV11-2 with TRBJ2-7; D call uncertain. Trimming left V 1 base short and J 2 bases short, with 12 bases between. Germline-derived CDR1 and CDR2 are SGHAT and FQNNGV. CDR3 size: 15 residues. Here the CDR3 reads CASSLGTAEAYEQYF. The CDR3 bases are TGTGCCAGCAGCTTAGGGACCGCAGAAGCCTACGAGCAGTACTTC.

The chain links TRBV7-3 to TRBJ2-2, with D perhaps given as TRBD1 or TRBD2 (5 bases each). The CDR3 loop spans 16 amino acids. V lost 2 bases and J 3 bases, leaving 13 bases between the germline ends. Germline CDR1 reads SGHTA; CDR2 reads FQGTGA. CDR3: CASSLGGFLDTGELFF. The CDR3 DNA sequence: TGTGCCAGCAGCTTAGGGGGTTTTCTGGACACCGGGGAGCTGTTTTTT.

This chain uses TRBV28 with TRBJ1-3; no definite D call. The V gene lost 6 bases and the J gene lost 4 bases, with 13 bases spanning the gap. CDR1 and CDR2 from the germline V gene are MDHEN and SYDVKM. The CDR3 contains 14 residues. The CDR3 DNA sequence: TGTGCCAGCAGCCCTCCCGACTCGGGAAACACCATATATTTT. It encodes CASSPPDSGNTIYF.

The chain combines TRBV6-6 with TRBJ2-7, with D uncertain. Trimming pared 5 bases from V and 3 bases from J, leaving 5 bases between. Germline CDR1 and CDR2: MNHNY and SVGAGI (reference sequence). This CDR3 is built from 11 residues. The CDR3 here is CASSLYYEQYF. The CDR3 bases are TGTGCCAGCAGTCTCTACTACGAGCAGTACTTC.

J is TRBJ1-1 and V is TRBV6-1, with D perhaps matching TRBD1 (5 bases). Germline assignment: CDR1 MNHNS and CDR2 SASEGT. The length of the CDR3 is 13 residues. V was trimmed by 0 bases and J by 11 bases, leaving 13 bases between them. The CDR3 DNA is TGTGCCAGCAGTGAAGCGCAGGGTTTAGGGGCTTTCTTT. Protein sequence: CASSEAQGLGAFF.

This clone appeared a single time. The chain uses TRBV5-1 and TRBJ1-2; 7 bases agree with TRBD1. Trimming cost V 0 bases and J 3 bases; bases outside gene matches: 5. Germline V lookup: CDR1 SGHRS, CDR2 YFSETQ. The CDR3 has 15 residues. The CDR3 region is CASSLDVRGDYGYTF. CDR3 nucleotides: TGCGCCAGCAGCTTGGATGTCAGGGGGGACTATGGCTACACCTTC.

This rearrangement joins TRBV19 to TRBJ1-1, with 8 bases aligning to TRBD1. Germline-derived CDR1 and CDR2 are LNHDA and SQIVND (reference sequence). V shed 3 bases and J 3 bases; nucleotides not matched to a gene: 0. This CDR3 spans 13 amino acids. CDR3 nucleotides: TGTGCCAGTAGTATGGACAGGGACACTGAAGCTTTCTTT. The encoded protein is CASSMDRDTEAFF.

This rearrangement joins TRBV5-1 to TRBJ2-1; D not certain. Trimming shortened V by 4 bases and J by 9 bases, and 14 bases separated the two germline ends. Germline V gene lookup returns CDR1 SGHRS and CDR2 YFSETQ. The CDR3 runs 13 residues. CDR3 in DNA: TGCGCCAGCAGCCTGGGCCGGTCCGGTGAGCAGTTCTTC. Protein product: CASSLGRSGEQFF.

J is TRBJ1-4 and V is TRBV6-6; D not resolved. Trimming removed 6 bases from V and 8 bases from J, with 7 bases in between. CDR3 length: 11 residues. The germline gives CDR1 MNHNY, CDR2 SVGAGI (reference sequence). The CDR3, as DNA: TGTGCCAGCAGGGATGGGGAAAAACTGTTTTTT. It is translated as CASRDGEKLFF.

This rearrangement joins TRBV10-2 to TRBJ1-2; 9 bases map to TRBD1. The CDR3 spans 15 residues. J was trimmed by 1 base and V by 2 bases; bases with no gene match: 2. Germline lookup yields CDR1 WSHSY and CDR2 SAAADI. The CDR3 sequence is CASSEDRGYNYGYTF. CDR3 sequence (DNA): TGCGCCAGCAGTGAGGACAGGGGGTATAACTATGGCTACACCTTC.

This clone was observed once. The chain links TRBV27 to TRBJ2-5; TRBD2 matches 10 bases. The J call may be wrong; the DNA end is better matched by TRBJ2-7. The CDR3 is 13 amino acids. The germline V gene has CDR1 MNHEY and CDR2 SMNVEV (reference sequence). Here the CDR3 reads CASRRTSGYEQYF. The CDR3 region has the DNA TGTGCCAGCAGAAGGACTAGCGGCTACGAGCAGTACTTC.

The rearrangement joins TRBV10-1 to TRBJ2-3; perhaps TRBD1 as D (6 bases). The CDR3 is made up of 14 amino acids. Germline lookup yields CDR1 WNHNN and CDR2 SYGVQD (reference sequence). V was trimmed by 10 bases and J by 0 bases, leaving 14 bases between them. The chain's CDR3 is CATSTGSSTDTQYF. CDR3 DNA: TGCGCCACCTCGACAGGTTCTAGCACAGATACGCAGTATTTT.

This sequence joins TRBV9 and TRBJ2-3, with 8 nucleotides matching TRBD2. With 5 bases clipped from V and 2 bases from J, the junction kept 7 bases outside the gene matches. This CDR3 has 15 residues. The germline gives CDR1 SGDLS, CDR2 YYNGEE. This CDR3 reads CASSGAGVITDTQYF. DNA of the CDR3: TGTGCCAGCAGTGGAGCGGGAGTGATCACAGATACGCAGTATTTT. Full variable domain (remainder filled in from reference TRBV9 and TRBJ2-3): DSGVTQTPKHLITATGQRVTLRCSPRSGDLSVYWYQQSLDQGLQFLIQYYNGEERAKGNILERFSAQQFPDLHSELNLSSLELGDSALYFCASSGAGVITDTQYFGPGTRLTVL.

The rearrangement uses TRBV7-9 and TRBJ2-2; 13 nucleotides agree with TRBD2. The V segment lost 5 bases and the J segment 5 bases; nucleotides outside the gene matches: 8. The germline gives CDR1 SEHNR, CDR2 FQNEAQ (reference sequence). The CDR3 runs to 17 residues. The CDR3 sequence: CASSQTSGRTYTGELFF. CDR3 nucleotides: TGTGCCAGCAGCCAGACTAGCGGGAGGACGTATACCGGGGAGCTGTTTTTT.

The chain is built from TRBV7-6 and TRBJ2-2; D gene ambiguous. Trimming shortened V by 3 bases and J by 2 bases, and 13 bases separated the two germline ends. Germline loops: CDR1 SGHVS, CDR2 FNYEAQ. CDR3 size: 16 residues. The CDR3 sequence is CASSFRAPSNTGELFF. CDR3 nucleotide sequence: TGTGCCAGCAGCTTTCGTGCACCCTCAAACACCGGGGAGCTGTTTTTT.

The chain joins TRBV11-2 to TRBJ1-1, with D tentatively TRBD1 (5 bases). The V gene's germline CDR1 is SGHAT and CDR2 FQNNGV. V was trimmed by 1 base and J by 8 bases, leaving 14 bases between them. The CDR3 sequence is 14 residues long. The CDR3 reads CASSLGLRQTEAFF. CDR3 coding DNA: TGTGCCAGCAGCTTAGGCCTCCGACAGACCGAAGCTTTCTTT.